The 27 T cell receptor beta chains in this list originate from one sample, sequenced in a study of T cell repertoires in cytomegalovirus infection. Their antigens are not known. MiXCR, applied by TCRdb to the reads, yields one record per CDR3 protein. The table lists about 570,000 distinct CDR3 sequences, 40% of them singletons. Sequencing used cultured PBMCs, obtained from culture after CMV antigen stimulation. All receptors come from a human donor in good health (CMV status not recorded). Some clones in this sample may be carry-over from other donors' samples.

The CDR3 bases are TGCAGTGCCCAGCGGGGGGGCTACAATGAGCAGTTCTTC. It encodes CSAQRGGYNEQFF. The chain employs TRBV20-1 and TRBJ2-1; 10 positions agree with TRBD2. CDR3 length: 13 amino acids. The germline gives CDR1 DFQATT, CDR2 SNEGSKA (reference sequence). After removal of 6 bases from V and 3 bases from J, the junction contained 2 bases not matched to a gene.

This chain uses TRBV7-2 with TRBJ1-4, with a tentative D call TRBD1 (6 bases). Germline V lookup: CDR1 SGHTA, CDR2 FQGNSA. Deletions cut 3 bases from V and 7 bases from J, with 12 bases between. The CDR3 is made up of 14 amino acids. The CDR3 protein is CASSLLQGSEKLFF. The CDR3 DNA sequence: TGTGCCAGCAGCTTGCTACAGGGAAGTGAAAAACTGTTTTTT.

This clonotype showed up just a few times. CDR3 in amino acids: CASSEDSLSYEQYF. Here the CDR3 DNA reads TGTGCCAGCAGCGAGGACTCACTCTCCTACGAGCAGTACTTC. The chain has TRBV7-2 and TRBJ2-7; the D gene is possibly TRBD2 (5 bases). Trimming stripped 5 bases from V and 0 bases from J, with 11 bases between. Germline CDR1 SGHTA, CDR2 FQGNSA. CDR3 length: 14 residues. The whole variable domain, remainder taken from reference TRBV7-2 and TRBJ2-7, is GAGVSQSPSNKVTEKGKDVELRCDPISGHTALYWYRQSLGQGLEFLIYFQGNSAPDKSGLPSDRFSAERTGGSVSTLTIQRTQQEDSAVYLCASSEDSLSYEQYFGPGTRLTVT.

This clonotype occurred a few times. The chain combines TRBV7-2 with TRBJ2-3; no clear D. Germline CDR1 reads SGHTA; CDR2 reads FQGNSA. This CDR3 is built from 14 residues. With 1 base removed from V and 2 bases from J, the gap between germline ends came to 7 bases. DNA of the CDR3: TGTGCCAGCAGCTTAGTATTTACCACAGATACGCAGTATTTT. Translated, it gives CASSLVFTTDTQYF.

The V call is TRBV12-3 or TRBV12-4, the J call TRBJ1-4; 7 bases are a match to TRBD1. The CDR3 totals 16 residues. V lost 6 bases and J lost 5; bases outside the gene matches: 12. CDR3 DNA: TGTGCCAGCAGCCGCGTTCGACAGGGTAAAAATGAAAAACTGTTTTTT. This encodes CASSRVRQGKNEKLFF.

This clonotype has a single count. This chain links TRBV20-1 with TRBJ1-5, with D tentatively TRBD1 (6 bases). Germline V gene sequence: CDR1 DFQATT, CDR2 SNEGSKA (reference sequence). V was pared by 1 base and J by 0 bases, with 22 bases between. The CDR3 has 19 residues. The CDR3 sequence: CSARGRYRDKGYSNQPQHF. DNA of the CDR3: TGCAGTGCTAGAGGGAGATACCGGGACAAAGGATATAGCAATCAGCCCCAGCATTTT.

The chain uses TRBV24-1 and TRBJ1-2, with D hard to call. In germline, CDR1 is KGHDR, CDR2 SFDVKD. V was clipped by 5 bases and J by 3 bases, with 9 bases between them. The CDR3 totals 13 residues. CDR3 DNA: TGTGCCACCAGTGTTGGGCGGGACTATGGCTACACCTTC. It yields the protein CATSVGRDYGYTF.

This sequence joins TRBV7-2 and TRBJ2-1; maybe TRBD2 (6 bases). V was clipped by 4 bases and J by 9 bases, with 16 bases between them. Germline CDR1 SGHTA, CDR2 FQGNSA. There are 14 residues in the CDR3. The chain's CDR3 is CASSSRTGGGEQFF. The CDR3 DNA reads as TGTGCCAGCAGCTCCCGGACCGGGGGAGGTGAGCAGTTCTTC.

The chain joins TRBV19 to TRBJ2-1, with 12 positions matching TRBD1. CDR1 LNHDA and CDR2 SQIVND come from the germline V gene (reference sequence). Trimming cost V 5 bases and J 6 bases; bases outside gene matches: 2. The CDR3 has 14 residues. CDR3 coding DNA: TGTGCCAGTAGTGGGACAGGGGGCATCAATGAGCAGTTCTTC. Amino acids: CASSGTGGINEQFF.

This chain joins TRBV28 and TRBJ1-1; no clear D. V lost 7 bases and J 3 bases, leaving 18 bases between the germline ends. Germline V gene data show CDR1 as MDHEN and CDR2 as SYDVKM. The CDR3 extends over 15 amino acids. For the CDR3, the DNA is TGTGCCAGCAAGCCCGTCGGGCTACGGGACACTGAAGCTTTCTTT. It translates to CASKPVGLRDTEAFF.

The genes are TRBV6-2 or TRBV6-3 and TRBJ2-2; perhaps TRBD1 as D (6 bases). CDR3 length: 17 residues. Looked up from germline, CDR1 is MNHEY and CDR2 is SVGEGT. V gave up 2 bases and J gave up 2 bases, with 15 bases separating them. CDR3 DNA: TGTGCCAGCAGTTACAGACAGGACATCCTCAACACCGGGGAGCTGTTTTTT. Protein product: CASSYRQDILNTGELFF.

CDR3 nucleotide sequence: TGTGCCAGCAGCTTATCTGTCTCTGGGGCCAACGTCCTGACTTTC. Translated, it gives CASSLSVSGANVLTF. The V gene is TRBV7-9, the J gene TRBJ2-6; D not resolved. The CDR3 consists of 15 residues. V lost 2 bases, J lost 0 bases, and 5 bases lay in between. Germline V gene data show CDR1 as SEHNR and CDR2 as FQNEAQ (reference sequence).

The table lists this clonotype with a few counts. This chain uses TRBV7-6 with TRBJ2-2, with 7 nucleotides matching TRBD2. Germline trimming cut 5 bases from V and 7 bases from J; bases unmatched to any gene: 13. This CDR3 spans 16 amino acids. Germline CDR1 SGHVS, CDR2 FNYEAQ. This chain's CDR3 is CASSPSAGLAVGELFF. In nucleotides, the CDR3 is TGTGCCAGCAGCCCTAGCGCCGGTCTAGCGGTCGGGGAGCTGTTTTTT.

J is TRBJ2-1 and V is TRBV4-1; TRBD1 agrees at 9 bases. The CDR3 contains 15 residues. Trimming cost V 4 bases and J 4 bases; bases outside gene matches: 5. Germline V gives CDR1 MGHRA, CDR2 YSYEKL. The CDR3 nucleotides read TGCGCCAGCAGCCGCGGGACAGGGCTATACAATGAGCAGTTCTTC. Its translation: CASSRGTGLYNEQFF.

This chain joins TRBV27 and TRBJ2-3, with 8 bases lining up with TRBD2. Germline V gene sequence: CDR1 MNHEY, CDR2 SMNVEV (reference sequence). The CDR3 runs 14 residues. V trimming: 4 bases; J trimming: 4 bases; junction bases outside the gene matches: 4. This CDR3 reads CASSSGGAPDTQYF. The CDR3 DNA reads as TGTGCCAGCAGTTCCGGGGGGGCGCCAGATACGCAGTATTTT.

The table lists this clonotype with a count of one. The CDR3 loop reads CASSLEMGKETQYF. The DNA for the CDR3 is TGTGCCAGCAGCTTAGAGATGGGAAAAGAGACCCAGTACTTC. This chain uses TRBV7-2 with TRBJ2-5; D gene uncertain. CDR3 length equals 14 residues. Germline CDR1 and CDR2: SGHTA and FQGNSA. V was pared by 1 base and J by 3 bases, with 9 bases between.

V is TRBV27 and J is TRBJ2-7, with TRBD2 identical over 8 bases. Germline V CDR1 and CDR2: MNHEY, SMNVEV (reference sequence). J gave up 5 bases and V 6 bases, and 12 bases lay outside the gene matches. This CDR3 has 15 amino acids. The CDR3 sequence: CASSEPSSGRHEQYF. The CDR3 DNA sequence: TGTGCCAGCAGCGAGCCGTCCAGCGGGAGACACGAGCAGTACTTC.

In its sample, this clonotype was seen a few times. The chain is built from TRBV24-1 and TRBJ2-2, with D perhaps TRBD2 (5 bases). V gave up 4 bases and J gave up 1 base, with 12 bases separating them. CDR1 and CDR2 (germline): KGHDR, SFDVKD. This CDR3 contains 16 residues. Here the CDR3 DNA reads TGTGCCACCAGTGAAGAGCAACTAGGGAACACCGGGGAGCTGTTTTTT. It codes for CATSEEQLGNTGELFF.

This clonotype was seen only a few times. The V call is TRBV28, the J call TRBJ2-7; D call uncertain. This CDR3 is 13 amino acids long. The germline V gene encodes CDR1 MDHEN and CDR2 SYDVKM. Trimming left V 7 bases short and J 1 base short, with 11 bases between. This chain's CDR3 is CASTLLGSYEQYF. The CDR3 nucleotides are TGTGCCAGCACCTTGCTGGGTTCCTACGAGCAGTACTTC.

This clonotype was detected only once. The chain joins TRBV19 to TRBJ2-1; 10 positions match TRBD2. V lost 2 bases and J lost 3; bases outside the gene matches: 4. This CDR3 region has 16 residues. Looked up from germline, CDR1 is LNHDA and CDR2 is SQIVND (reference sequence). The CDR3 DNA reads TGTGCCAGTAGTATATTTCGGACTAGCGGCTACAATGAGCAGTTCTTC. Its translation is CASSIFRTSGYNEQFF.

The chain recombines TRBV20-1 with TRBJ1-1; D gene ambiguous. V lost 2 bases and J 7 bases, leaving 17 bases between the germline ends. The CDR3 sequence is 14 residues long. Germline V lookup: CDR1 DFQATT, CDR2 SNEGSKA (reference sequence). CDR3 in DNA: TGCAGTGCTAGATCCCCCGCGGAGGCCGGTGAAGCTTTCTTT. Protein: CSARSPAEAGEAFF.

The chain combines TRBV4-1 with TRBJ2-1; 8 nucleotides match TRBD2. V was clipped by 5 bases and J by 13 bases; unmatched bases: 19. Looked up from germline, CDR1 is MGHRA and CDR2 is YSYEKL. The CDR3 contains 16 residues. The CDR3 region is CASSSGRAGAPPHQFF. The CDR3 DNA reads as TGCGCCAGCAGCTCCGGGAGGGCAGGGGCACCACCCCACCAGTTCTTC.

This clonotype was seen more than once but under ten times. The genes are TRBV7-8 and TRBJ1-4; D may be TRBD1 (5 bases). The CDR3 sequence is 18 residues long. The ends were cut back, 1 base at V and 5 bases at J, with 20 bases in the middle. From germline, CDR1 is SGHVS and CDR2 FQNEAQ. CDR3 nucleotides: TGTGCCAGCAGCTTAGGGGGGGACGAGATACTTAAAAATGAAAAACTGTTTTTT. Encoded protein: CASSLGGDEILKNEKLFF.

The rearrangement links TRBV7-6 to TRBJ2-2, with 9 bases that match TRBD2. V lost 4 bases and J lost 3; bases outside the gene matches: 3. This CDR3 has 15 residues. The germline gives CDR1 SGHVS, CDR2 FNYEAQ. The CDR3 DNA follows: TGTGCCAGCAGCTCCCGACTAGCGGACACCGGGGAGCTGTTTTTT. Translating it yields CASSSRLADTGELFF. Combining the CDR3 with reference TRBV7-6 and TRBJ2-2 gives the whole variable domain GAGVSQSPRYKVTKRGQDVALRCDPISGHVSLYWYRQALGQGPEFLTYFNYEAQQDKSGLPNDRFSAERPEGSISTLTIQRTEQRDSAMYRCASSSRLADTGELFFGEGSRLTVL.

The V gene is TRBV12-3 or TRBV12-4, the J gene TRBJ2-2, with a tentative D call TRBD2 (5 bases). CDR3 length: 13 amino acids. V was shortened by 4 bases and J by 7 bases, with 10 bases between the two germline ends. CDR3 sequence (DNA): TGTGCCAGCAGTTCGCTGGAGGTCGGGGAGCTGTTTTTT. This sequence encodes CASSSLEVGELFF.

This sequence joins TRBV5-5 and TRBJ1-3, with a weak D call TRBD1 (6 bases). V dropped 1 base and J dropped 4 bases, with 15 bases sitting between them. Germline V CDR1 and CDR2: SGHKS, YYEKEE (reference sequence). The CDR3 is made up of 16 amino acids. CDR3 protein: CASSLSTGTQGNTIYF. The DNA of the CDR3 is TGTGCCAGCAGCTTGTCTACTGGGACACAAGGAAACACCATATATTTT.

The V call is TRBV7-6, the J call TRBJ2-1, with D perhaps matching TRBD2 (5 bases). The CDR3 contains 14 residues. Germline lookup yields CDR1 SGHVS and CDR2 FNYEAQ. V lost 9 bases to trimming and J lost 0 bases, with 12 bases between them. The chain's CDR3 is CASALGSSYNEQFF. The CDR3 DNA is TGTGCCAGTGCCCTAGGGAGCTCCTACAATGAGCAGTTCTTC.